The 31 T cell receptor beta chains presented below share a single source sample, sequenced in a study of memory CD4+ T cells and cytomegalovirus serostatus. Single viable CD3+CD4+CD8-CD45RO+ cells were sorted as the memory CD4+ T cells. Produced via immunoSEQ multiplex PCR; TCRdb's table is partial and in-frame only. This sample yields about 48,000 clones, of which more than 70% are seen a single time; roughly 0.76% belongs to the top ten. Sequenced input: memory CD4+ T cells from blood. Receptors were obtained from an adult in good health and CMV-seronegative.

In its sample, this clone is medium-sized. The J gene is TRBJ1-5, the V gene TRBV5-8; D remains ambiguous. Germline CDR1 is SGHTS and CDR2 is YDEGEE. Deletions cut 4 bases from V and 3 bases from J, with 14 bases between. The CDR3 totals 15 residues. The CDR3 region is CASSPLRGPNQPQHF. The CDR3 bases are TGTGCCAGCAGCCCGCTTAGAGGACCCAATCAGCCCCAGCATTTT. The variable domain in full, completed from reference TRBV5-8 and TRBJ1-5, reads EAGVTQSPTHLIKTRGQQATLRCSPISGHTSVYWYQQALGLGLQFLLWYDEGEERNRGNFPPRFSGRQFPNYSSELNVNALELEDSALYLCASSPLRGPNQPQHFGDGTRLSIL.

The V gene is TRBV5-4, the J gene TRBJ1-1; 7 bases agree with TRBD1. The V gene's germline CDR1 is SGHNT and CDR2 YYREEE (reference sequence). The CDR3 has 16 amino acids. V lost 0 bases and J lost 0; bases outside the gene matches: 5. CDR3 residues: CASSLGGGGMNTEAFF. The CDR3 bases are TGTGCCAGCAGCTTGGGAGGGGGCGGCATGAACACTGAAGCTTTCTTT.

The V call is TRBV5-4, the J call TRBJ1-1, with D tentatively TRBD1 (6 bases). The CDR3 extends over 18 amino acids. V was trimmed by 6 bases and J by 1 base, leaving 25 bases between them. Germline CDR1 SGHNT, CDR2 YYREEE (reference sequence). CDR3 amino acids: CASTSSGGGVGANTEAFF. DNA for the CDR3: TGTGCCAGCACCTCATCTGGAGGGGGAGTCGGGGCGAACACTGAAGCTTTCTTT. Variable domain in full (rest from reference TRBV5-4 and TRBJ1-1): ETGVTQSPTHLIKTRGQQVTLRCSSQSGHNTVSWYQQALGQGPQFIFQYYREEENGRGNFPPRFSGLQFPNYSSELNVNALELDDSALYLCASTSSGGGVGANTEAFFGQGTRLTVV.

The J gene is TRBJ2-7, the V gene TRBV5-1, with D possibly being TRBD1 or TRBD2 (5 bases each). Trimming removed 0 bases from V and 6 bases from J, with 19 bases in between. CDR3 length: 16 residues. Germline V gene sequence: CDR1 SGHRS, CDR2 YFSETQ. The CDR3 coding sequence is TGCGCCAGCAGCTTGGACTTCCCGGGACCCCTATCCGAGCAGTACTTC. This encodes CASSLDFPGPLSEQYF.

Concerning this clone: This sample also contains other DNA sequences that code for the same CDR3. The chain combines TRBV19 with TRBJ2-5, with D maybe TRBD1 (5 bases). CDR1 is LNHDA, CDR2 SQIVND, per germline (reference sequence). CDR3 length: 13 amino acids. V gave up 8 bases and J gave up 0 bases, with 10 bases separating them. The CDR3 protein is CASGRAYQETQYF. The CDR3 DNA sequence: TGTGCCAGTGGCAGGGCATACCAAGAGACCCAGTACTTC.

The chain employs TRBV5-1 and TRBJ2-7; 9 bases are a match to TRBD2. The CDR3 consists of 14 residues. J was trimmed by 6 bases and V by 4 bases; bases with no gene match: 8. The germline gives CDR1 SGHRS, CDR2 YFSETQ. The CDR3 DNA follows: TGCGCCAGCAGCCCTAGGACTAGCGCGACCGAGCAGTACTTC. This gives the protein CASSPRTSATEQYF.

J is TRBJ2-7 and V is TRBV5-4; 10 bases are shared with TRBD1. Per germline, CDR1 SGHNT and CDR2 YYREEE (reference sequence). The CDR3 is 14 residues long. V was pared by 5 bases and J by 5 bases, with 7 bases of the junction left unmatched. CDR3 protein: CASSKDRGMDEQYF. In DNA, the CDR3 is TGTGCCAGCAGTAAGGACAGGGGGATGGACGAGCAGTACTTC.

The chain uses TRBV18 and TRBJ2-3, with 8 nucleotides matching TRBD2. CDR3 length: 14 residues. With 6 bases clipped from V and 4 bases from J, the junction kept 6 bases outside the gene matches. The V gene's germline CDR1 is KGHSH and CDR2 LQKENI. The CDR3 here is CASSPGGAPDTQYF. In nucleotides, the CDR3 is TGTGCCAGCTCCCCCGGGGGGGCCCCAGATACGCAGTATTTT.

V is TRBV30 and J is TRBJ1-2, with D unresolved. The V gene lost 1 base and the J gene lost 4 bases, with 10 bases spanning the gap. The CDR3 is 13 amino acids. Germline V gives CDR1 GTSNPN, CDR2 SVGIG (reference sequence). The CDR3 DNA reads TGTGCCTGGAGTGGCAGCCTCCTCTATGGCTACACCTTC. This codes for CAWSGSLLYGYTF. Complete variable domain (other parts from reference TRBV30 and TRBJ1-2): SQTIHQWPATLVQPVGSPLSLECTVEGTSNPNLYWYRQAAGRGLQLLFYSVGIGQISSEVPQNLSASRPQDRQFILSSKKLLLSDSGFYLCAWSGSLLYGYTFGSGTRLTVV.

The chain combines TRBV11-2 with TRBJ1-4, with D possibly TRBD1 on 6 matching bases. CDR3 length: 15 residues. Trimming took 5 bases from V and 4 from J, leaving 14 bases between them. Germline CDR1 SGHAT, CDR2 FQNNGV. The CDR3: CASSPRDRNNEKLFF. CDR3 nucleotide sequence: TGTGCCAGCAGCCCACGAGACAGGAATAATGAAAAACTGTTTTTT.

The genes are TRBV11-2 and TRBJ2-7; 11 bases map to TRBD1. J lost 3 bases, V lost 6 bases, and 4 bases had no gene match. The germline V gene has CDR1 SGHAT and CDR2 FQNNGV. The CDR3 sequence is 14 residues long. DNA of the CDR3: TGTGCCAGCAGACCCGGGACAGGGGGCTACGAGCAGTACTTC. Translated: CASRPGTGGYEQYF.

The chain employs TRBV4-2 and TRBJ2-7, with 11 bases that match TRBD2. Trimming took 0 bases from V and 1 from J; bases not matched to a gene: 2. Germline CDR1 is LGHNA and CDR2 is YNFKEQ. CDR3 length equals 16 residues. The CDR3, as DNA: TGTGCCAGCAGCCAAGACGGGACTAGCGGATCCTACGAGCAGTACTTC. The encoded protein is CASSQDGTSGSYEQYF.

This rearrangement joins TRBV6-5 to TRBJ1-2; TRBD1 matches at 8 bases. This CDR3 spans 15 amino acids. Germline-derived CDR1 and CDR2 are MNHEY and SVGAGI. V gave up 7 bases and J gave up 4 bases; unmatched junction bases: 11. For the CDR3, the DNA is TGTGCCAGCACTCCTTCCCAGGGGGCTCTCTATGGCTACACCTTC. The encoded protein is CASTPSQGALYGYTF.

In its sample, this clone was seen once. The V gene is TRBV5-6, the J gene TRBJ1-1, with 7 bases identical to TRBD1. This CDR3 is built from 17 residues. Germline CDR1 and CDR2: SGHDT and YYEEEE. Trimming took 1 base from V and 4 from J; bases not matched to a gene: 13. CDR3 region: CASSLRSRGTWTTEAFF. CDR3 nucleotide sequence: TGTGCCAGCAGCTTGAGATCCAGGGGGACTTGGACCACTGAAGCTTTCTTT.

The chain recombines TRBV6-4 with TRBJ1-2; perhaps TRBD1 as D (6 bases). The CDR3 totals 16 residues. Deletions cut 3 bases from V and 3 bases from J, with 17 bases between. Germline V CDR1 and CDR2: MRHNA, SNTAGT. This CDR3 reads CASSEIGGGFDYGYTF. CDR3 sequence (DNA): TGTGCCAGCAGTGAGATTGGAGGGGGATTTGACTATGGCTACACCTTC.

V gene TRBV11-3 combines with J gene TRBJ2-1; possibly TRBD1 or TRBD2 for D (5 bases each). Per the germline V gene, CDR1 is SGHNT and CDR2 is YENEEA. The CDR3 has 13 residues. The germline V and J ends were trimmed by 8 bases and 7 bases, with 15 bases remaining between them. CDR3 DNA sequence: TGTGCCAGCGCCAAGGGGAGTGGAAATGAGCAGTTCTTC. Translating it yields CASAKGSGNEQFF. The full variable domain, its missing parts supplied by reference TRBV11-3 and TRBJ2-1, is EAGVVQSPRYKIIEKKQPVAFWCNPISGHNTLYWYLQNLGQGPELLIRYENEEAVDDSQLPKDRFSAERLKGVDSTLKIQPAELGDSAVYLCASAKGSGNEQFFGPGTRLTVL.

The chain has TRBV30 and TRBJ2-2; D is unresolved. The CDR3 runs to 13 residues. V gave up 2 bases and J gave up 7 bases, with 11 bases separating them. CDR1 GTSNPN and CDR2 SVGIG come from the germline V gene (reference sequence). The CDR3 DNA follows: TGTGCCTGGAGTACCTACTGGGGCGGGGAGCTGTTTTTT. Translation gives CAWSTYWGGELFF.

V gene TRBV7-9 combines with J gene TRBJ1-1; 7 bases match TRBD1. The V and J ends lost 5 bases and 4 bases, in that order; junction bases with no gene match: 13. This CDR3 region has 16 residues. Per germline, CDR1 SEHNR and CDR2 FQNEAQ (reference sequence). CDR3 loop: CASSPHGGGRGTEAFF. The DNA for the CDR3 is TGTGCCAGCAGCCCCCATGGAGGGGGCAGGGGCACTGAAGCTTTCTTT.

The table lists this clone with a count of one. This chain joins TRBV7-8 and TRBJ2-7, with D possibly being TRBD1 (5 bases). V was pared by 5 bases and J by 2 bases, with 28 bases between. Germline CDR1 is SGHVS and CDR2 is FQNEAQ. This CDR3 has 19 amino acids. CDR3 coding DNA: TGTGCCAGCAGCCTCTACGGATACACTGGACACAAAAATACCTACGAGCAGTACTTC. Encoded protein: CASSLYGYTGHKNTYEQYF.

The chain recombines TRBV5-1 with TRBJ2-7; 10 bases match TRBD2. This CDR3 region has 15 residues. Germline V gene data show CDR1 as SGHRS and CDR2 as YFSETQ. With V trimmed by 0 bases and J by 6 bases, 6 bases remained unmatched. The CDR3 sequence is CASSLDLAGAREQYF. The CDR3 DNA reads as TGCGCCAGCAGCTTGGACCTAGCGGGAGCTCGCGAGCAGTACTTC.

This clone was seen only once. The rearrangement joins TRBV9 to TRBJ2-3, with D unclear. CDR1 and CDR2 from the germline V gene are SGDLS and YYNGEE. The ends were cut back, 3 bases at V and 1 base at J, with 3 bases in the middle. CDR3 length: 12 residues. In nucleotides, the CDR3 is TGTGCCAGCAGCGCGCGCACAGATACGCAGTATTTT. It encodes CASSARTDTQYF.

This clone was counted only a few times. The CDR3 DNA sequence: TGTGCCAGCAGCTTAGGGGCTTACCGGGGGAGGGAGAATGAGCAGTTCTTC. This translates into CASSLGAYRGRENEQFF. The rearrangement uses TRBV11-2 and TRBJ2-1, with TRBD2 identical over 7 bases. The CDR3 has 17 residues. Losses at the gene ends were 1 base for V and 7 bases for J; bases not matched to a gene: 13. CDR1 is SGHAT, CDR2 FQNNGV, per germline. Drawing the rest from reference TRBV11-2 and TRBJ2-1, the complete variable domain is EAGVAQSPRYKIIEKRQSVAFWCNPISGHATLYWYQQILGQGPKLLIQFQNNGVVDDSQLPKDRFSAERLKGVDSTLKIQPAKLEDSAVYLCASSLGAYRGRENEQFFGPGTRLTVL.

V and J are TRBV7-9 and TRBJ1-4; 7 bases match TRBD1. The CDR3 sequence is 13 residues long. From germline, CDR1 is SEHNR and CDR2 FQNEAQ (reference sequence). V was clipped by 8 bases and J by 8 bases; unmatched bases: 8. In DNA form, the CDR3 reads TGTGCCAGCCGGGAACAGGGGAGGGAAAAACTGTTTTTT. Amino acids: CASREQGREKLFF.

In nucleotides, the CDR3 is TGCGCCAGCAGCTTGGGACAGGGCGGGGACGAGCAGTACTTC. Translated: CASSLGQGGDEQYF. The chain joins TRBV5-1 to TRBJ2-7; possibly TRBD1 for D (7 bases). The CDR3 contains 14 residues. In germline, CDR1 is SGHRS, CDR2 YFSETQ. Trimming removed 0 bases at V and 5 bases at J, with 12 bases between.

V gene TRBV6-6 combines with J gene TRBJ1-2, with TRBD1 identical over 9 bases. Germline lookup yields CDR1 MNHNY and CDR2 SVGAGI (reference sequence). The CDR3 sequence is 16 residues long. Trimming took 2 bases from V and 0 from J; bases not matched to a gene: 4. The CDR3 sequence is CASSYGQGPPNYGYTF. Written as DNA, the CDR3 is TGTGCCAGCAGTTACGGACAGGGGCCCCCTAACTATGGCTACACCTTC.

This chain uses TRBV2 with TRBJ1-1; D remains unclear. V was cut by 1 base and J by 2 bases, with 8 bases left in between. CDR1 and CDR2 (germline): SNHLY, FYNNEI. This CDR3 has 14 residues. CDR3 in amino acids: CASSEDSTNTEAFF. As DNA, the CDR3 is TGTGCCAGCAGTGAAGACAGCACTAACACTGAAGCTTTCTTT. Using reference TRBV2 and TRBJ1-1 for the parts outside the CDR3, the full variable domain is EPEVTQTPSHQVTQMGQEVILRCVPISNHLYFYWYRQILGQKVEFLVSFYNNEISEKSEIFDDQFSVERPDGSNFTLKIRSTKLEDSAMYFCASSEDSTNTEAFFGQGTRLTVV.

The chain couples TRBV5-4 to TRBJ2-6; D is unclear. The V end was cut by 1 base, the J end by 2 bases, with 7 bases between. The CDR3 contains 15 residues. CDR1 SGHNT and CDR2 YYREEE come from the germline V gene (reference sequence). Written as DNA, the CDR3 is TGTGCCAGCAGCTTGAGGCAGCCTGGGGCCAACGTCCTGACTTTC. This translates into CASSLRQPGANVLTF.

This chain connects TRBV18 to TRBJ2-3; D call uncertain. Trimming pared 0 bases from V and 0 bases from J, leaving 7 bases between. Germline loops: CDR1 KGHSH, CDR2 LQKENI. This CDR3 contains 15 residues. DNA for the CDR3: TGTGCCAGCTCACCACCTAGCCCTAGCACAGATACGCAGTATTTT. Translated, it gives CASSPPSPSTDTQYF.

This clone came up once. J is TRBJ2-1 and V is TRBV5-1, with no clear D. The CDR3 consists of 14 residues. With 0 bases removed from V and 4 bases from J, the gap between germline ends came to 8 bases. Germline-derived CDR1 and CDR2 are SGHRS and YFSETQ. CDR3 protein: CASSLEGPYNEQFF. Written as DNA, the CDR3 is TGCGCCAGCAGCTTGGAGGGTCCTTACAATGAGCAGTTCTTC.

The chain carries TRBV19 and TRBJ1-5; TRBD1 matches at 9 bases. The CDR3 spans 16 residues. The V gene end was trimmed by 5 bases and the J gene end by 5 bases; junction bases not matched to a gene: 10. Germline lookup yields CDR1 LNHDA and CDR2 SQIVND (reference sequence). Here the CDR3 reads CASSPRTGALHQPQHF. In DNA form, the CDR3 reads TGTGCCAGTAGTCCCCGGACAGGGGCTTTACATCAGCCCCAGCATTTT.

The chain carries TRBV5-6 and TRBJ2-5; possible D gene TRBD2, 6 bases. V was shortened by 0 bases and J by 4 bases, with 10 bases between the two germline ends. CDR3 length: 14 amino acids. Germline loops: CDR1 SGHDT, CDR2 YYEEEE. DNA for the CDR3: TGTGCCAGCAGCTTGGACATGGGGGGAGAGACCCAGTACTTC. Translated, it gives CASSLDMGGETQYF.